One T cell receptor (beta chain) is described in this entry. Antigen unknown. This CDR3 spans 15 amino acids. V lost 10 bases and J lost 0, with 18 bases in between. Germline-derived CDR1 and CDR2 are MGHDK and SYGVNS. These data belong to a study of OX40 agonist ivuxolimab in advanced cancers. Whole-study findings and limits: At 0.1 to 3.0 mg/kg, CD4+ and CD8+ blood T cells expanded clonally by week 6.

TCRdb's table, derived via immunoSEQ multiplex PCR, lists solely in-frame clones and lacks some. The sample holds fewer than 55,000 clones, approximately 87% seen once. This sequence was found in an adult with an advanced solid tumor such as melanoma, head and neck, liver or kidney cancer. The sample was CD4+ or CD8+ T cells sorted from blood, taken in a trial of the OX40 agonist ivuxolimab. The chain links TRBV25-1 to TRBJ1-1, with a tentative D call TRBD1 (5 bases). CDR3 sequence: CATTDTGIMNTEAFF. The CDR3, as DNA: TGTGCCACCACGGACACCGGGATTATGAACACTGAAGCTTTCTTT.